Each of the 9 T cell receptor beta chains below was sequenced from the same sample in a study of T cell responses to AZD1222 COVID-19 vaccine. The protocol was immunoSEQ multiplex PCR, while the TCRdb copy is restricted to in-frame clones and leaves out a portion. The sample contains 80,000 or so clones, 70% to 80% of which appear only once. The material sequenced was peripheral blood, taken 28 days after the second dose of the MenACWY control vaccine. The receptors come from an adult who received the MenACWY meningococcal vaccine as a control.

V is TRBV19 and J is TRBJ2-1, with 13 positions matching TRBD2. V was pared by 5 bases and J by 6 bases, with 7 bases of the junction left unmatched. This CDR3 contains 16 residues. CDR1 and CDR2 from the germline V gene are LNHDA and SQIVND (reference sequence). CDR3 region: CASSFGLAGAGNEQFF. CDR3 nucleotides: TGTGCCAGTAGTTTCGGACTAGCGGGAGCCGGCAATGAGCAGTTCTTC.

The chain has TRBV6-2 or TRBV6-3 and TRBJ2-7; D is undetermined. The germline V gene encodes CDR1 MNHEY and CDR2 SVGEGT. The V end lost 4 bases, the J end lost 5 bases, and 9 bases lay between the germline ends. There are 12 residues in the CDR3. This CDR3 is CASSSTINEQYF. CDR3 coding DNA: TGTGCCAGCAGTTCTACCATAAACGAGCAGTACTTC.

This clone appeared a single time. CDR3 residues: CASSPNTGASTDTQYF. The CDR3 bases are TGTGCCAGCAGCCCTAACACCGGGGCGAGCACAGATACGCAGTATTTT. The gene calls are TRBV6-2 or TRBV6-3 and TRBJ2-3, with D possibly being TRBD1 or TRBD2 (5 bases each). Trimming pared 6 bases from V and 0 bases from J, leaving 16 bases between. Germline CDR1 MNHEY, CDR2 SVGEGT. The CDR3 is 16 residues long.

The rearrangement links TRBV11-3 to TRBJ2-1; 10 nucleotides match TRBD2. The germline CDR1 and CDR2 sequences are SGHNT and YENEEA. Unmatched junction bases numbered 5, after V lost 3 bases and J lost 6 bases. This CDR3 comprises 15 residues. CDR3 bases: TGTGCCAGCAGCTTGGGGCCTAGCGGGGGCAATGAGCAGTTCTTC. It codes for CASSLGPSGGNEQFF.

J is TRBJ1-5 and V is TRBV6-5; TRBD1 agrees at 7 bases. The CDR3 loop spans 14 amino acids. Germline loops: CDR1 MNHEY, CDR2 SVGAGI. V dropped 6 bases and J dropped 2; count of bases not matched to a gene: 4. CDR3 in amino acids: CASSPGGRNQPQHF. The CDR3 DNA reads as TGTGCCAGCAGCCCAGGGGGGCGCAATCAGCCCCAGCATTTT.

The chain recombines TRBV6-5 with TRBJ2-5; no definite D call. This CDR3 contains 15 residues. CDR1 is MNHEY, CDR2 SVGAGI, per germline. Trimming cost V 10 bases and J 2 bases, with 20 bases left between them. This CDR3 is CAIQWDPPKQETQYF. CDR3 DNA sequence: TGTGCCATTCAGTGGGATCCCCCCAAACAAGAGACCCAGTACTTC.

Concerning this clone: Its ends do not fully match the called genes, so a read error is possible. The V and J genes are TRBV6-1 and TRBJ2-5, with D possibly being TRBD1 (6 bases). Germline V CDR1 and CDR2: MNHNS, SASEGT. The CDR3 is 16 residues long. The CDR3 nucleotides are TGTGCCAGCAGTGAAGCGAGGGGCAGGGGCCAAGGGACCCAGTACTTC. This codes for CASSEARGRGQGTQYF.

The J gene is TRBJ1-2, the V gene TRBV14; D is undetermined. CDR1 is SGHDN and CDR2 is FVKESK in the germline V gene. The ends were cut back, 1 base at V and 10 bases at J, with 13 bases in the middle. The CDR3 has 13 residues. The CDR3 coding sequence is TGTGCCAGCAGCCAAGGGCACCTTCGGGCCTACACCTTC. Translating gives CASSQGHLRAYTF.

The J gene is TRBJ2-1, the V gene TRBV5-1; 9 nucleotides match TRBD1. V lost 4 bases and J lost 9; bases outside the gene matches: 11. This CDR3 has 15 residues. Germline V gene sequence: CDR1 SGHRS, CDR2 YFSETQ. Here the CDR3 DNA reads TGCGCCAGCAGCCCGGGAGTGGACAGGGGACTTGAGCAGTTCTTC. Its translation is CASSPGVDRGLEQFF.